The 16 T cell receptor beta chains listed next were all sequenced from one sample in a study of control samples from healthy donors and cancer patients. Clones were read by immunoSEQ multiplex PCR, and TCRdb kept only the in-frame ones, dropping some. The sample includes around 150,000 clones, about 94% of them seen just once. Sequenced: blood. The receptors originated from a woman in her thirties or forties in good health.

The CDR3 bases are TGTGCCAGCAGCTTAGGGCAAACAAACTACGAGCAGTACTTC. Translating gives CASSLGQTNYEQYF. This chain uses TRBV11-2 with TRBJ2-7; the D is unclear. V lost 1 base, J lost 3 bases, and 10 bases lay in between. The CDR3 is 14 amino acids. Germline CDR1 reads SGHAT; CDR2 reads FQNNGV.

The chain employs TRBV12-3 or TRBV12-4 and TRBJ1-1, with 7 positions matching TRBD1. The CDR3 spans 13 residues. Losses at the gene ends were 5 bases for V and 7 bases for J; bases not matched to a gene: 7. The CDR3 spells CASSLGTDLEAFF. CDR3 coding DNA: TGTGCCAGCAGTCTGGGGACAGACCTTGAAGCTTTCTTT.

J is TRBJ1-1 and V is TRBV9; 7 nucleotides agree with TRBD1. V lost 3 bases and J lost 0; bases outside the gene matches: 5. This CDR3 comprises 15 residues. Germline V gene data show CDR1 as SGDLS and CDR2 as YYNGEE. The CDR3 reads CASSARQGLNTEAFF. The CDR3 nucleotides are TGTGCCAGCAGCGCTAGACAGGGTTTGAACACTGAAGCTTTCTTT. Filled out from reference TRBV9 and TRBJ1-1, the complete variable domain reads DSGVTQTPKHLITATGQRVTLRCSPRSGDLSVYWYQQSLDQGLQFLIQYYNGEERAKGNILERFSAQQFPDLHSELNLSSLELGDSALYFCASSARQGLNTEAFFGQGTRLTVV.

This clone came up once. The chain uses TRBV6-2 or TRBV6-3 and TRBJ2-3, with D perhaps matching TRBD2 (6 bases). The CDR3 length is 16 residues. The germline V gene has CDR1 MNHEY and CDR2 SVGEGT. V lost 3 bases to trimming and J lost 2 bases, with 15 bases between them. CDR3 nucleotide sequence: TGTGCCAGCAGTTATCGTCAGGGAGGCGTCACAGATACGCAGTATTTT. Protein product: CASSYRQGGVTDTQYF.

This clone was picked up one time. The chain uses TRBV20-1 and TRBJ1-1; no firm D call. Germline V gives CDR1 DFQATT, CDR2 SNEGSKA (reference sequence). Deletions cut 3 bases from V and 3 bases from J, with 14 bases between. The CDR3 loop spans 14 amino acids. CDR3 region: CSASPAPMDTEAFF. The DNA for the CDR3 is TGCAGTGCTAGTCCGGCACCCATGGACACTGAAGCTTTCTTT.

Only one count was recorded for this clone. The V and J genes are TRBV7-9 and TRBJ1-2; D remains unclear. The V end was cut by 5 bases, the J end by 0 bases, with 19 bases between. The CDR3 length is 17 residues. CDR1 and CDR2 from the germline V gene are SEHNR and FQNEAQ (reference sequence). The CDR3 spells CASSPNTPSQANYGYTF. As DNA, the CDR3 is TGTGCCAGCAGCCCGAATACCCCTTCCCAAGCTAACTATGGCTACACCTTC.

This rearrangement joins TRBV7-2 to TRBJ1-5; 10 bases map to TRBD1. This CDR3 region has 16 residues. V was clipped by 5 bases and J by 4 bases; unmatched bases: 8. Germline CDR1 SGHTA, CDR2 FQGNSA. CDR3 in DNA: TGTGCCAGCAGCACTTACGGGACAGGGGCGAATCAGCCCCAGCATTTT. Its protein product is CASSTYGTGANQPQHF.

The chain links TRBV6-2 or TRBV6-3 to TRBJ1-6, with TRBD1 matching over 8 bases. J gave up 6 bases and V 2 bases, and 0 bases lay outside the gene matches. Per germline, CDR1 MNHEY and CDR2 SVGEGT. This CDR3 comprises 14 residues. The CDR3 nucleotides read TGTGCCAGCAGTTACACAGGGGGTAATTCACCCCTCCACTTT. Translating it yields CASSYTGGNSPLHF.

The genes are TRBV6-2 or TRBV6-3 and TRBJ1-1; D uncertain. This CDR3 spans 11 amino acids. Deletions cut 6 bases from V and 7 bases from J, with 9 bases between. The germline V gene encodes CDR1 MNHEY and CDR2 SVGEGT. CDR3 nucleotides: TGTGCCAGCAGCCAGAGTGATGAAGCTTTCTTT. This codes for CASSQSDEAFF.

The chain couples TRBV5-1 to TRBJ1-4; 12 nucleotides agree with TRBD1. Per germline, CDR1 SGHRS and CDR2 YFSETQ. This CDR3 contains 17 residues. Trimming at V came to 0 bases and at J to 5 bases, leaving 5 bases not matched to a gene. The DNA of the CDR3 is TGCGCCAGCAGCTTGGCCGGGACAGGGGGCATCAATGAAAAACTGTTTTTT. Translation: CASSLAGTGGINEKLFF.

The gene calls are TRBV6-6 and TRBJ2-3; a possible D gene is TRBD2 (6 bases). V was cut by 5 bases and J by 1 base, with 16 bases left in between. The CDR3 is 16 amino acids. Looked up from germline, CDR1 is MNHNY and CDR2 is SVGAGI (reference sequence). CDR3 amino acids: CASSPAQSGRTDTQYF. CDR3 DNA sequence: TGTGCCAGCAGTCCCGCACAGAGCGGGCGCACAGATACGCAGTATTTT.

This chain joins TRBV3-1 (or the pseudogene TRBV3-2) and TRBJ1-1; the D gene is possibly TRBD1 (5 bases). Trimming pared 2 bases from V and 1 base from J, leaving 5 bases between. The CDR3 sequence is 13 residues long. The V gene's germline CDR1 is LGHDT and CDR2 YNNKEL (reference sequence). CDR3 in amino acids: CASSQQGNTEAFF. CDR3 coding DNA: TGTGCCAGCAGCCAACAGGGGAACACTGAAGCTTTCTTT.

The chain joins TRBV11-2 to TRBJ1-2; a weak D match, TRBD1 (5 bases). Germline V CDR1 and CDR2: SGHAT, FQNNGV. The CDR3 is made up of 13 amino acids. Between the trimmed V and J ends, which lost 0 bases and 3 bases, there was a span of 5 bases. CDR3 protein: CASSLEGDYGYTF. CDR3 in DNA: TGTGCCAGCAGCTTAGAAGGGGACTATGGCTACACCTTC.

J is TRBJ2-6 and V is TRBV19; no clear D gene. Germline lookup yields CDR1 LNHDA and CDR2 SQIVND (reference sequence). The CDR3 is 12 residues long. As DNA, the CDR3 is TGTGTCGCGCAGAGCCGGGCCAACGTCCTGACTTTC. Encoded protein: CVAQSRANVLTF.

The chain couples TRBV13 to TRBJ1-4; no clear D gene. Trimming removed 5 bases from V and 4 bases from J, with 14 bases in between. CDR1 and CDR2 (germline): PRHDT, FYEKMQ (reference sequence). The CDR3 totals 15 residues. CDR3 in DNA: TGTGCCAGCAGCACCCAAAACCCGGGTAATGAAAAACTGTTTTTT. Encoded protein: CASSTQNPGNEKLFF.

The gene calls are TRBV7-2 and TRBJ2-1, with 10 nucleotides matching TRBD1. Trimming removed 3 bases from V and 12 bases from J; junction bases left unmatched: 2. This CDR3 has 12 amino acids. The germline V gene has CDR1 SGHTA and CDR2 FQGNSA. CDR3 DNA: TGTGCCAGCAGCTTTGACAGGGGGCCGCAGTTCTTC. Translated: CASSFDRGPQFF.